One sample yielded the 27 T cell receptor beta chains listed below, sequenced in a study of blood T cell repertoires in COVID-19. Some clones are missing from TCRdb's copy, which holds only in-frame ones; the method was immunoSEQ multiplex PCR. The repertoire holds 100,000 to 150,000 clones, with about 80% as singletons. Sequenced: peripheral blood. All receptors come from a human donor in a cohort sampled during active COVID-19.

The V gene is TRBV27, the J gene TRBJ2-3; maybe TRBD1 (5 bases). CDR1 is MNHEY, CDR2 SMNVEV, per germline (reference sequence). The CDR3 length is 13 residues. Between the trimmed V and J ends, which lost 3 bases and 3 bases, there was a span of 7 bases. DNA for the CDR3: TGTGCCAGCAGTTTTCCAGGGACAGATACGCAGTATTTT. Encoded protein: CASSFPGTDTQYF.

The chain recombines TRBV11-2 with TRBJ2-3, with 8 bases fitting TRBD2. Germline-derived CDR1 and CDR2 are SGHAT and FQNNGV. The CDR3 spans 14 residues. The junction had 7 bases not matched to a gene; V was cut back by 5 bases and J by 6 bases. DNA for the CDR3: TGTGCCAGCAGCAAACTAGCGGTCGCGGATACGCAGTATTTT. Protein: CASSKLAVADTQYF. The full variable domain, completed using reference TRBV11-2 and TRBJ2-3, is EAGVAQSPRYKIIEKRQSVAFWCNPISGHATLYWYQQILGQGPKLLIQFQNNGVVDDSQLPKDRFSAERLKGVDSTLKIQPAKLEDSAVYLCASSKLAVADTQYFGPGTRLTVL.

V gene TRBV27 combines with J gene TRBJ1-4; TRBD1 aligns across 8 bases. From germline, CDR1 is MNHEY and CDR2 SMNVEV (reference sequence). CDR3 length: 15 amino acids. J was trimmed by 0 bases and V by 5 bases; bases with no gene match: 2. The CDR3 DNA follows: TGTGCCAGCAGTGAACAGGGGGCAACTAATGAAAAACTGTTTTTT. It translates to CASSEQGATNEKLFF.

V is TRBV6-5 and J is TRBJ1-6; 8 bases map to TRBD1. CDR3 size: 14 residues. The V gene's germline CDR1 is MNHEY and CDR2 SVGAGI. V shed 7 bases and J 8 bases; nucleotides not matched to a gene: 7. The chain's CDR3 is CASTVGQGDSPLHF. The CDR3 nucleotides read TGTGCCAGCACCGTCGGACAGGGAGATTCACCCCTCCACTTT.

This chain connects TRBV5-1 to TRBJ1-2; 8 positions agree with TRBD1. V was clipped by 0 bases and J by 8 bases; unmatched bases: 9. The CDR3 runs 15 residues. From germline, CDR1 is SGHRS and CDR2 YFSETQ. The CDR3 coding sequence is TGCGCCAGCAGCTTGGCCACAGGACAGGGCTGGGGCTACACCTTC. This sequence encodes CASSLATGQGWGYTF.

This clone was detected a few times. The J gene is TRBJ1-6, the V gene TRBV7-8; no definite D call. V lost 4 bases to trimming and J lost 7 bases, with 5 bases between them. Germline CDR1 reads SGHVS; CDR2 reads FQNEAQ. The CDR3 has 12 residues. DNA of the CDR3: TGTGCCAGCAGCTCATTGAATTCACCCCTCCACTTT. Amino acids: CASSSLNSPLHF.

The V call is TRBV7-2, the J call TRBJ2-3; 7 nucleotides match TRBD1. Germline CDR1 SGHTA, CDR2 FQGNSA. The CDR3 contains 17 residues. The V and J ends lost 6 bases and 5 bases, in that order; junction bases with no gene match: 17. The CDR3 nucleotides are TGTGCCAGCAGTTTTTCCCCTCCCCTGACAGGGAAAGATACGCAGTATTTT. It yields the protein CASSFSPPLTGKDTQYF.

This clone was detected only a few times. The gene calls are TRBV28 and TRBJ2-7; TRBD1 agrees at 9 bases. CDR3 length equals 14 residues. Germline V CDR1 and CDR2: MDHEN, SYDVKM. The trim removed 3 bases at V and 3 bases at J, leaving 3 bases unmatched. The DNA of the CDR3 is TGTGCCAGCAGTTTGGACAGGGGACGCTACGAGCAGTACTTC. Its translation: CASSLDRGRYEQYF.

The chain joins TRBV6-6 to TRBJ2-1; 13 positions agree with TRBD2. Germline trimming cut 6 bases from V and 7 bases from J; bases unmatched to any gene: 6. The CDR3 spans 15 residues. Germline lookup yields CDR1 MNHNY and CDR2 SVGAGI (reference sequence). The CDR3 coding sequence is TGTGCCAGCAGACACAAGACTAGCGGGAGGAATGAGCAGTTCTTC. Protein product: CASRHKTSGRNEQFF.

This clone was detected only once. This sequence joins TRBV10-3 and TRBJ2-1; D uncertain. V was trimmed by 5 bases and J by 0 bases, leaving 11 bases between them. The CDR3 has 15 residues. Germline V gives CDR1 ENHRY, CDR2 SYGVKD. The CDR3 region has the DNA TGTGCCATCAGTAACGCGGATAGCTCCTACAATGAGCAGTTCTTC. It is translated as CAISNADSSYNEQFF.

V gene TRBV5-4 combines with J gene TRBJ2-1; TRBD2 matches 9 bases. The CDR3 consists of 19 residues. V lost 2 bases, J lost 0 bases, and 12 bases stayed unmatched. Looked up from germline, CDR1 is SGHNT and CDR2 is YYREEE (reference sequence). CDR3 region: CASSFLRLAATSSYNEQFF. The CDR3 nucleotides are TGTGCCAGCAGCTTTTTGAGACTAGCGGCGACTAGCTCCTACAATGAGCAGTTCTTC.

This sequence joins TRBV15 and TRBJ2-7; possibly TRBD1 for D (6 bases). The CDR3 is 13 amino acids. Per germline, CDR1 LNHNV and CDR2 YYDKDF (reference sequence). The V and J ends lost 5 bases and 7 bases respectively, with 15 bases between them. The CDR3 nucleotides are TGTGCCACCAGCTGGAACAGGGCTGGAGAGCAGTACTTC. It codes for CATSWNRAGEQYF.

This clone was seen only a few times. The CDR3 sequence is CASSLGNGRGWGYTF. The CDR3 DNA reads TGTGCCAGCAGCTTAGGAAACGGAAGGGGTTGGGGCTACACCTTC. The genes are TRBV7-9 and TRBJ1-2, with D possibly TRBD1 on 5 matching bases. Trimming shortened V by 1 base and J by 8 bases, and 17 bases separated the two germline ends. The CDR3 covers 15 residues. Germline loops: CDR1 SEHNR, CDR2 FQNEAQ (reference sequence).

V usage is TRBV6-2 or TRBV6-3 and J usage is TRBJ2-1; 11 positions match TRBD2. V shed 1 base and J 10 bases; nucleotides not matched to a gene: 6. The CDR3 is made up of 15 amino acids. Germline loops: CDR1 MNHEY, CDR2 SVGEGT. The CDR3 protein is CASSYLASGRREQFF. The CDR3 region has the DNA TGTGCCAGCAGTTACTTGGCTAGCGGGAGGCGAGAGCAGTTCTTC.

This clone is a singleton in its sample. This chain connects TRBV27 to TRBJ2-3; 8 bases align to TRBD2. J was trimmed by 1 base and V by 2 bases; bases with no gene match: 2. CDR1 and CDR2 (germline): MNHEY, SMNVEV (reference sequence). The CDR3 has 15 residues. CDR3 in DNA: TGTGCCAGCAGTTTACTACTAGCGGGCACAGATACGCAGTATTTT. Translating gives CASSLLLAGTDTQYF.

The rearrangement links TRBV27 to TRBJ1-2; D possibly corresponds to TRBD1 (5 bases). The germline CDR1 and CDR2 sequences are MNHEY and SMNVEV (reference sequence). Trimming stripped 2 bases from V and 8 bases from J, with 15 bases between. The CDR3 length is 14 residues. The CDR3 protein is CASSLGWQGDGYTF. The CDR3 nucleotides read TGTGCCAGCAGTTTAGGGTGGCAGGGCGACGGCTACACCTTC.

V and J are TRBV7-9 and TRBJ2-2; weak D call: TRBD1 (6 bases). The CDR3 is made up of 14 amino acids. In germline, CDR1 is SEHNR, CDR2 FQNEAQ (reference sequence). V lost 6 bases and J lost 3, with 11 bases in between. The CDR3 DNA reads TGTGCCAGCAGACAGGGACGGCACACCGGGGAGCTGTTTTTT. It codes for CASRQGRHTGELFF.

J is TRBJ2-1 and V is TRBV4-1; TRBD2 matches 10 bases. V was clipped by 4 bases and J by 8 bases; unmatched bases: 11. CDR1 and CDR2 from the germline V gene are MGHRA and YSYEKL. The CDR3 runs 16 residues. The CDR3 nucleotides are TGCGCCAGCAGCCCCACGCCAGCGGGGGGGCCCCATGAGCAGTTCTTC. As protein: CASSPTPAGGPHEQFF.

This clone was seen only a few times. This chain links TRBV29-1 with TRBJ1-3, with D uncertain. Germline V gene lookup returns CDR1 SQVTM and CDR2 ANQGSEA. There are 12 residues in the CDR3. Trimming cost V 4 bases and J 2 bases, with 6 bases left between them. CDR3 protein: CSVGATGNTIYF. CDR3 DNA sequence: TGCAGCGTTGGGGCAACTGGAAACACCATATATTTT.

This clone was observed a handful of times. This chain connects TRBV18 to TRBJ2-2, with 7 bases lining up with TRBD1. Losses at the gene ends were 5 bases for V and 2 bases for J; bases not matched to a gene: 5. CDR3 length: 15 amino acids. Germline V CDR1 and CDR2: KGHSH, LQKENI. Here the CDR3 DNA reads TGTGCCAGCTCATCCGGACAGGACAACACCGGGGAGCTGTTTTTT. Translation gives CASSSGQDNTGELFF.

CDR3 sequence: CASRVGGSYEQYF. CDR3 sequence (DNA): TGTGCCAGCAGAGTTGGGGGGTCCTACGAGCAGTACTTC. The chain is built from TRBV28 and TRBJ2-7, with D maybe TRBD2 (6 bases). The CDR3 consists of 13 residues. Per germline, CDR1 MDHEN and CDR2 SYDVKM. With 6 bases removed from V and 1 base from J, the gap between germline ends came to 10 bases.

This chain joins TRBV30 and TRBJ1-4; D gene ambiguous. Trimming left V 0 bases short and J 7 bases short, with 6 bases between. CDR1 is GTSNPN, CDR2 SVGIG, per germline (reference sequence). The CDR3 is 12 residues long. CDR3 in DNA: TGTGCCTGGAGTGTACAAATTGAAAAACTGTTTTTT. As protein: CAWSVQIEKLFF.

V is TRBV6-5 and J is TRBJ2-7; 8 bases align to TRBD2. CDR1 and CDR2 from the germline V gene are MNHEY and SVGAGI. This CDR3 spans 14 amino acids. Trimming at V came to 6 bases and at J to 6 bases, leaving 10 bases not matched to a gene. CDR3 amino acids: CASRISGSRFEQYF. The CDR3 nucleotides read TGTGCCAGCAGGATCAGCGGGAGTAGGTTCGAGCAGTACTTC.

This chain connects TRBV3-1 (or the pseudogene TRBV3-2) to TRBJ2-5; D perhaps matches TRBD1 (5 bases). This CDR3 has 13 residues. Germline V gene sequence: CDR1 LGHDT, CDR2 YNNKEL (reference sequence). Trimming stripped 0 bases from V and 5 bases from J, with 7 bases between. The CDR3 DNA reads TGTGCCAGCAGCCAAGATCCAGGGGAGACCCAGTACTTC. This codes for CASSQDPGETQYF.

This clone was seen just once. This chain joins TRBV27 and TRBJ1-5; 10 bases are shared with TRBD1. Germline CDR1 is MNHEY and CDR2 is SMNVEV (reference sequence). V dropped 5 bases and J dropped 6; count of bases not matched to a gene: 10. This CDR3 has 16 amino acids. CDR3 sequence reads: CASSPRTGGVSQPQHF. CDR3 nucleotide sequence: TGTGCCAGCAGTCCTAGGACAGGGGGAGTAAGTCAGCCCCAGCATTTT.

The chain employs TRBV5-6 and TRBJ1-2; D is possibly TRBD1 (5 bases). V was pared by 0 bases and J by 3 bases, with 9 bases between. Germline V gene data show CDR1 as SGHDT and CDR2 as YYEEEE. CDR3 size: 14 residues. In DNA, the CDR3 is TGTGCCAGCAGCTTGGGCTGGGGCGACTATGGCTACACCTTC. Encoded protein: CASSLGWGDYGYTF.

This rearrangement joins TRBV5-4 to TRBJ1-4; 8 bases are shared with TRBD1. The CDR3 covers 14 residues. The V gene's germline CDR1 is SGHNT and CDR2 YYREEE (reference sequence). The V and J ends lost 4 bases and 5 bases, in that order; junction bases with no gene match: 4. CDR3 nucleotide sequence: TGTGCCAGCAGCGTCCGGACAGGGAATGAAAAACTGTTTTTT. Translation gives CASSVRTGNEKLFF.